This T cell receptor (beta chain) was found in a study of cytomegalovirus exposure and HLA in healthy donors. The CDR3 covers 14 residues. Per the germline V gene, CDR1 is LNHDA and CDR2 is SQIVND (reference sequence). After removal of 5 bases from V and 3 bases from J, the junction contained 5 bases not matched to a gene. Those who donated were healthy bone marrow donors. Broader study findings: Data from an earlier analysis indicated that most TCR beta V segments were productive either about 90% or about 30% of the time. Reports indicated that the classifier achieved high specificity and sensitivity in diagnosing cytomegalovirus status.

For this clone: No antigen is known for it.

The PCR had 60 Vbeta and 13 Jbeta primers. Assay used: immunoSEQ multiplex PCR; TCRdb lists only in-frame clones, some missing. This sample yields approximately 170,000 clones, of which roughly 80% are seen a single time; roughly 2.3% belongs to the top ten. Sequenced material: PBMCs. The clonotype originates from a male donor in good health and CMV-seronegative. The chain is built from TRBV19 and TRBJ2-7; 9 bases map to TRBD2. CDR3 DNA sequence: TGTGCCAGTAGTCCTTCGACTAGCGGCTACGAGCAGTACTTC. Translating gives CASSPSTSGYEQYF.